The 32 T cell receptor beta chains reported below all come from one sample, sequenced in a study of blood T cells in healthy people across ages. The use of a sample-barcoded 5' primer and a J-beta primer mix characterized a second PCR of about 6 to 12 cycles. TCRdb used MiXCR to reprocess the 5' RACE reads, holding one entry per CDR3 protein. The table includes 550,000 to 750,000 distinct CDR3 sequences, about 21% detected once. Source material: blood. These receptors all stem from a man between 65 and 80 years old in good health.

V gene TRBV7-2 combines with J gene TRBJ1-6; D uncertain. Germline assignment: CDR1 SGHTA and CDR2 FQGNSA. This CDR3 contains 13 residues. V gave up 8 bases and J gave up 8 bases, with 13 bases separating them. CDR3 in amino acids: CASSPAGYSPLHF. DNA of the CDR3: TGTGCCAGCTCCCCAGCAGGATATTCACCCCTCCACTTT.

Details on this clonotype: At one of its ends the junction is not consistent with the germline gene, which may arise from a read error. The V gene is TRBV7-2, the J gene TRBJ1-5, with TRBD1 as a possible D gene (6 bases). CDR3 length: 14 amino acids. CDR1 is SGHTA, CDR2 FQGNSA, per germline. The CDR3 DNA reads as TGTGCCAGCGGCTTGCAGGGGCCAAATCAGCCCCAGCATTTT. It codes for CASGLQGPNQPQHF. Based on the CDR3 plus reference TRBV7-2 and TRBJ1-5, the full variable domain is GAGVSQSPSNKVTEKGKDVELRCDPISGHTALYWYRQSLGQGLEFLIYFQGNSAPDKSGLPSDRFSAERTGGSVSTLTIQRTQQEDSAVYLCASGLQGPNQPQHFGDGTRLSIL.

This clonotype has only a few counts. The rearrangement uses TRBV20-1 and TRBJ2-5; 15 bases map to TRBD2. The end of the DNA is better explained by TRBJ2-7, so the J call may be wrong. Germline CDR1 and CDR2: DFQATT and SNEGSKA (reference sequence). This CDR3 has 17 amino acids. CDR3: CSARGTSGRLVTYEQYF. As DNA, the CDR3 is TGCAGTGCTAGGGGGACTAGCGGGAGGCTGGTTACCTACGAGCAGTACTTC.

This clonotype has just a few counts. The CDR3 DNA reads TGTGCCAGCAGGGTCGGGAGCGGAGATAGTGAGCAGTTCTTC. This codes for CASRVGSGDSEQFF. The J gene is TRBJ2-5, the V gene TRBV7-3; tentative D call: TRBD2 (6 bases). The tail of the sequence fits TRBJ2-1 better, so the J call may be wrong. The CDR3 covers 14 residues. The germline V gene has CDR1 SGHTA and CDR2 FQGTGA.

V gene TRBV14 combines with J gene TRBJ1-3, with D unresolved. V lost 3 bases to trimming and J lost 8 bases, with 5 bases between them. The CDR3 has 11 amino acids. Germline V gene data show CDR1 as SGHDN and CDR2 as FVKESK. The DNA for the CDR3 is TGTGCCAGCAGCCACCGAGACACCATATATTTT. This translates into CASSHRDTIYF.

CDR3 DNA: TGTGCCAGCAGCTTAGGTGCGGCAAAGAATGAAAAACTGTTTTTT. This encodes CASSLGAAKNEKLFF. The V call is TRBV7-9, the J call TRBJ1-4; D is undetermined. The CDR3 has 15 amino acids. Germline CDR1 and CDR2: SEHNR and FQNEAQ (reference sequence). Trimming removed 1 base at V and 5 bases at J, with 11 bases between.

This chain joins TRBV3-1 and TRBJ2-5, with 8 bases that match TRBD2. Gene TRBJ2-1 matches the end of the DNA better, so the J call may be wrong. CDR1 and CDR2 from the germline V gene are LGHDT and YNNKEL (reference sequence). This CDR3 has 15 amino acids. CDR3 DNA: TGTGCCAGCAGCCAACTAGCGGGTCCGTACAATGAGCAGTTCTTC. Translating gives CASSQLAGPYNEQFF.

This rearrangement joins TRBV28 to TRBJ2-3, with TRBD2 as a possible D gene (6 bases). The CDR3 is 13 residues long. The V end was cut by 5 bases, the J end by 6 bases, with 12 bases between. In germline, CDR1 is MDHEN, CDR2 SYDVKM. The CDR3 spells CASSATSPDTQYF. The CDR3 bases are TGTGCCAGCAGTGCGACTAGTCCGGATACGCAGTATTTT.

This chain connects TRBV15 to TRBJ2-5; TRBD2 might be the D (6 bases). CDR3 length: 14 residues. The germline V and J ends were trimmed by 1 base and 0 bases, with 6 bases remaining between them. Germline loops: CDR1 LNHNV, CDR2 YYDKDF (reference sequence). CDR3 residues: CATSRAGDQETQYF. The CDR3 DNA reads as TGTGCCACCAGCAGAGCGGGAGACCAAGAGACCCAGTACTTC.

This clonotype was seen a handful of times. The chain recombines TRBV20-1 with TRBJ2-5, with 9 bases matching TRBD2. Germline V gene data show CDR1 as DFQATT and CDR2 as SNEGSKA (reference sequence). The CDR3 loop spans 15 amino acids. Trimming removed 8 bases from V and 4 bases from J; junction bases left unmatched: 14. DNA of the CDR3: TGCAGTTCGGAGGTCCCTAGCGGGACTCGAGAGACCCAGTACTTC. Its translation: CSSEVPSGTRETQYF.

The chain links TRBV6-5 to TRBJ2-3; no firm D call. The CDR3 length is 16 residues. V shed 2 bases and J shed 1 base, with 13 bases lying between them. Germline lookup yields CDR1 MNHEY and CDR2 SVGAGI. Here the CDR3 reads CASSYADIRGTDTQYF. The DNA for the CDR3 is TGTGCCAGCAGTTACGCCGACATCCGCGGCACAGATACGCAGTATTTT.

V gene TRBV5-1 combines with J gene TRBJ2-5; 8 nucleotides line up with TRBD1. The DNA matches TRBJ2-1 better at its end, which makes the J call doubtful. The V gene's germline CDR1 is SGHRS and CDR2 YFSETQ. The CDR3 totals 16 residues. The CDR3 bases are TGCGCCAGCAGCTTGGGAGGGACAGGAGCATACAATGAGCAGTTCTTC. Protein: CASSLGGTGAYNEQFF.

This clonotype was recorded a few times. V usage is TRBV20-1 and J usage is TRBJ2-3; TRBD2 agrees at 12 bases. Germline loops: CDR1 DFQATT, CDR2 SNEGSKA (reference sequence). The CDR3 totals 15 residues. J was trimmed by 4 bases and V by 4 bases; bases with no gene match: 6. As DNA, the CDR3 is TGCAGTGCTATCACTAGCGGGAGGACTTCAGATACGCAGTATTTT. Its translation is CSAITSGRTSDTQYF.

V gene TRBV20-1 combines with J gene TRBJ2-3; no firm D call. Trimming removed 3 bases from V and 0 bases from J, with 10 bases in between. CDR1 and CDR2 (germline): DFQATT, SNEGSKA (reference sequence). The CDR3 has 14 amino acids. In nucleotides, the CDR3 is TGCAGTGCTAGGCTCCAGACTAGCACAGATACGCAGTATTTT. Translation gives CSARLQTSTDTQYF.

The chain has TRBV20-1 and TRBJ2-5; tentatively, D is TRBD2 (5 bases). The J call is uncertain, as TRBJ2-1 better fits the DNA end. Per the germline V gene, CDR1 is DFQATT and CDR2 is SNEGSKA (reference sequence). The CDR3 length is 15 residues. Here the CDR3 reads CSARATESPGNEQFF. CDR3 nucleotides: TGCAGTGCTAGAGCTACGGAGTCCCCGGGGAATGAGCAGTTCTTC.

The chain joins TRBV7-3 to TRBJ2-2; D unresolved. The CDR3 totals 14 residues. Trimming stripped 5 bases from V and 1 base from J, with 8 bases between. Germline CDR1 is SGHTA and CDR2 is FQGTGA. DNA for the CDR3: TGTGCCAGCAGCCGTAACAGGAACACCGGGGAGCTGTTTTTT. This encodes CASSRNRNTGELFF.

V and J are TRBV6-5 and TRBJ2-5, with 9 bases identical to TRBD1. The J call is doubtful: the DNA matches TRBJ2-7 better. The CDR3 is made up of 16 amino acids. Germline CDR1 MNHEY, CDR2 SVGAGI. The CDR3 DNA reads TGTGCCAGCGGTTCCCCTTACCCGGGACAGGGCTACGAGCAGTACTTC. Translation gives CASGSPYPGQGYEQYF.

This clonotype was seen only a few times. This chain joins TRBV29-1 and TRBJ2-7; TRBD1 is a possible D gene (6 bases). CDR1 is SQVTM and CDR2 is ANQGSEA in the germline V gene. The CDR3 extends over 12 amino acids. V was pared by 7 bases and J by 5 bases, with 15 bases between. The CDR3 DNA sequence: TGCAGCGCCAGGTGGGGGCTGGACGAGCAGTACTTC. Translated, it gives CSARWGLDEQYF.

The gene calls are TRBV20-1 and TRBJ1-1, with D hard to call. Deletions cut 4 bases from V and 0 bases from J, with 9 bases between. CDR1 DFQATT and CDR2 SNEGSKA come from the germline V gene (reference sequence). The CDR3 runs to 13 residues. The CDR3, as DNA: TGCAGTGCTACCGGCCAGGTGAACACTGAAGCTTTCTTT. Protein: CSATGQVNTEAFF.

The rearrangement links TRBV6-5 to TRBJ2-6, with a weak D call TRBD2 (6 bases). The CDR3 covers 17 residues. Trimming removed 0 bases from V and 1 base from J, with 10 bases in between. From germline, CDR1 is MNHEY and CDR2 SVGAGI. The DNA of the CDR3 is TGTGCCAGCAGTTACTCCGGGGGACGATCTGGGGCCAACGTCCTGACTTTC. Protein: CASSYSGGRSGANVLTF.

V is TRBV20-1 and J is TRBJ2-5, with 10 bases matching TRBD2. Germline V gene sequence: CDR1 DFQATT, CDR2 SNEGSKA (reference sequence). The CDR3 spans 18 residues. J gave up 4 bases and V 0 bases, and 14 bases lay outside the gene matches. The CDR3 spells CSARDERLAGVSGETQYF. For the CDR3, the DNA is TGCAGTGCTAGAGATGAAAGGCTAGCGGGAGTCAGTGGAGAGACCCAGTACTTC.

This clonotype was found a few times. The rearrangement joins TRBV7-2 to TRBJ2-5, with D tentatively TRBD1 (6 bases). Germline-derived CDR1 and CDR2 are SGHTA and FQGNSA. Trimming left V 1 base short and J 6 bases short, with 15 bases between. The CDR3 spans 15 residues. This chain's CDR3 is CASSLGVRQVKTQYF. The CDR3 DNA is TGTGCCAGCAGCTTAGGGGTCAGACAGGTCAAGACCCAGTACTTC.

This clonotype has a handful of counts. The V call is TRBV12-3 or TRBV12-4, the J call TRBJ2-4, with D maybe TRBD1 (5 bases). Trimming left V 10 bases short and J 7 bases short, with 14 bases between. The CDR3 spans 12 residues. Here the CDR3 DNA reads TGTGCCACCGCGGTAGGGGATAACATTCAGTACTTC. Residues: CATAVGDNIQYF.

V is TRBV12-3 or TRBV12-4 and J is TRBJ1-2, with D possibly matching TRBD1 (5 bases). Trimming pared 3 bases from V and 8 bases from J, leaving 13 bases between. The CDR3 length is 13 residues. The CDR3 loop is CASSFGGSEGYTF. CDR3 DNA: TGTGCCAGCAGTTTTGGGGGGTCTGAGGGCTACACCTTC.

The V and J genes are TRBV29-1 and TRBJ2-5; weak D call: TRBD2 (6 bases). Near its end, the DNA agrees better with TRBJ2-1, so the J call may be wrong. CDR1 and CDR2 (germline): SQVTM, ANQGSEA. This CDR3 is 14 amino acids long. For the CDR3, the DNA is TGCAGCGTTGAGGGGGGTTCAGCTACCGCCAAGCAGTTCTTC. Translation: CSVEGGSATAKQFF.

This clonotype was counted at least ten times. This sequence joins TRBV2 and TRBJ2-7; D ambiguous. Trimming pared 7 bases from V and 0 bases from J, leaving 4 bases between. This CDR3 region has 11 residues. Germline CDR1 and CDR2: SNHLY and FYNNEI. CDR3 DNA sequence: TGTGCCAGCACCTCCTCCTACGAGCAGTACTTC. It encodes CASTSSYEQYF.

This clonotype turned up a few times. V gene TRBV12-3 or TRBV12-4 combines with J gene TRBJ1-6; perhaps TRBD1 as D (6 bases). The CDR3 has 15 amino acids. V was clipped by 3 bases and J by 6 bases, with 12 bases between them. In DNA, the CDR3 is TGTGCCAGCAGTTTCAGGGGCAGCCGTAATTCACCCCTCCACTTT. Amino acids: CASSFRGSRNSPLHF.

This clonotype turned up a few times. The junction differs from germline at one of its ends, possibly a read error. The J gene is TRBJ2-5, the V gene TRBV18, with D possibly called TRBD1 or TRBD2 (5 bases each). The J call is uncertain, as TRBJ2-7 better fits the DNA end. Germline CDR1 is KGHSH and CDR2 is LQKENI. The CDR3 runs 15 residues. CDR3 in DNA: TGTGCCAGCTCCCCACTCCGGGACGCCTCCTACGAGCAGTACTTC. Protein product: CASSPLRDASYEQYF.

The genes are TRBV3-1 and TRBJ2-1, with TRBD2 matching over 12 bases. The trim removed 1 base at V and 8 bases at J, leaving 12 bases unmatched. The CDR3 covers 18 residues. Germline V gene sequence: CDR1 LGHDT, CDR2 YNNKEL (reference sequence). Here the CDR3 reads CASSQGLAGEFFSDEQFF. Written as DNA, the CDR3 is TGTGCCAGCAGCCAAGGACTAGCGGGAGAGTTTTTTAGCGATGAGCAGTTCTTC.

This chain links TRBV2 with TRBJ2-5; the D is unclear. This CDR3 region has 11 residues. The V end lost 0 bases, the J end lost 11 bases, and 7 bases lay between the germline ends. Germline CDR1 reads SNHLY; CDR2 reads FYNNEI. The CDR3 region has the DNA TGTGCCAGCAGTGAAGCGCGGTGGCAGTACTTC. This translates into CASSEARWQYF. Full variable domain (missing parts from reference TRBV2 and TRBJ2-5): EPEVTQTPSHQVTQMGQEVILRCVPISNHLYFYWYRQILGQKVEFLVSFYNNEISEKSEIFDDQFSVERPDGSNFTLKIRSTKLEDSAMYFCASSEARWQYFGPGTRLLVL.

V usage is TRBV20-1 and J usage is TRBJ2-5; TRBD2 aligns across 10 bases. TRBJ2-1 matches the DNA end more closely, so the J call is doubtful. This CDR3 comprises 14 residues. Per germline, CDR1 DFQATT and CDR2 SNEGSKA (reference sequence). CDR3 nucleotides: TGCAGTGCTGTAGCTAGCGGGAGACACGATGAGCAGTTCTTC. It specifies CSAVASGRHDEQFF.

As concerns this clonotype: One junction end disagrees with the germline gene, perhaps due to a read error. The rearrangement links TRBV12-3 or TRBV12-4 to TRBJ2-4, with D maybe TRBD1 (5 bases). The CDR3 extends over 12 amino acids. This chain's CDR3 is CASTINRRSENF. CDR3 in DNA: TGTGCCAGCACCATAAACAGGCGGTCGGAAAACTTC.